These 8 T cell receptor beta chains were all obtained from the same sample, sequenced in a study of human T cells and chemical hapten exposure (dated by TCRdb to the early 2020s). Total RNA was isolated from unfractionated whole blood collected in Tempus Blood RNA tubes. The protocol used for the library was 5' RACE. TCRdb lists the instrument as Illumina MiSeq. TCRdb reprocessing: public reads trimmed at Q25 with fastp, clones called with MiXCR, in-frame beta chains kept. Rows merge per CDR3 protein into single entries with the most common DNA and genes. This sample is represented by 150,000 or so distinct CDR3 sequences; 4.1% of them were singletons. The ten largest clonotypes hold under 1.5% of the sample. Receptors originate from a female donor in good health.

This clonotype was counted ten times or more. The chain employs TRBV29-1 and TRBJ2-3, with 8 positions matching TRBD1. Trimming removed 4 bases from V and 0 bases from J; junction bases left unmatched: 3. This CDR3 is built from 14 residues. The germline gives CDR1 SQVTM, CDR2 ANQGSEA. The CDR3 loop reads CSVGTGSSTDTQYF. CDR3 nucleotide sequence: TGCAGCGTTGGGACAGGGAGTAGCACAGATACGCAGTATTTT.

This clonotype was seen more than once but under ten times. The genes are TRBV3-1 and TRBJ2-5; 8 bases agree with TRBD2. The ends lost 4 bases at V and 5 bases at J; junction bases unmatched: 12. The V gene's germline CDR1 is LGHDT and CDR2 YNNKEL (reference sequence). This CDR3 spans 16 amino acids. CDR3 in DNA: TGTGCCAGCAGCCCAAATCGGGGGGGGGTGGTTGAGACCCAGTACTTC. Encoded protein: CASSPNRGGVVETQYF.

Only a few counts were recorded for this clonotype. V gene TRBV5-1 combines with J gene TRBJ2-3; 12 nucleotides line up with TRBD2. Trimming removed 3 bases from V and 6 bases from J; junction bases left unmatched: 20. Germline CDR1 SGHRS, CDR2 YFSETQ. CDR3 length: 20 amino acids. CDR3 protein: CASSSLSLAGGLLDADTQYF. DNA of the CDR3: TGCGCCAGCAGCTCCCTCTCACTAGCGGGGGGCCTCCTAGACGCGGATACGCAGTATTTT.

A few counts support this clonotype. This chain joins TRBV5-1 and TRBJ1-1, with 11 positions matching TRBD1. Trimming removed 4 bases from V and 3 bases from J; junction bases left unmatched: 5. Germline V gene data show CDR1 as SGHRS and CDR2 as YFSETQ. There are 15 residues in the CDR3. The CDR3 bases are TGCGCCAGCAGCATAGGACAGGGGGCGGACACTGAAGCTTTCTTT. This sequence encodes CASSIGQGADTEAFF. The full variable domain, rest sourced from reference TRBV5-1 and TRBJ1-1, is KAGVTQTPRYLIKTRGQQVTLSCSPISGHRSVSWYQQTPGQGLQFLFEYFSETQRNKGNFPGRFSGRQFSNSRSEMNVSTLELGDSALYLCASSIGQGADTEAFFGQGTRLTVV.

This clonotype was seen at least ten times. This rearrangement joins TRBV2 to TRBJ2-3; D gene unclear. The CDR3 runs to 11 residues. Trimming shortened V by 8 bases and J by 0 bases, and 3 bases separated the two germline ends. The germline gives CDR1 SNHLY, CDR2 FYNNEI. CDR3 in amino acids: CASGSTDTQYF. CDR3 DNA sequence: TGTGCCAGCGGTAGCACAGATACGCAGTATTTT.

This clonotype was seen ten or more times. The V call is TRBV28, the J call TRBJ1-1; 7 bases map to TRBD1. The junction had 15 bases not matched to a gene; V was cut back by 6 bases and J by 5 bases. This CDR3 has 16 amino acids. Per the germline V gene, CDR1 is MDHEN and CDR2 is SYDVKM. The CDR3 bases are TGTGCCAGCAGCCCAATGGTAGGGGGCGATTTGACTGAAGCTTTCTTT. Its protein product is CASSPMVGGDLTEAFF.

This clonotype has a count of ten or more. The chain recombines TRBV29-1 with TRBJ2-2, with TRBD1 matching over 7 bases. The germline CDR1 and CDR2 sequences are SQVTM and ANQGSEA. The CDR3 runs 15 residues. Trimming cost V 6 bases and J 6 bases; bases outside gene matches: 13. This CDR3 is CSVFRQGGRAGELFF. The CDR3 region has the DNA TGCAGCGTCTTCCGACAGGGCGGTAGGGCCGGGGAGCTGTTTTTT.

The table lists this clonotype with many counts. This chain links TRBV2 with TRBJ1-4; D gene uncertain. In germline, CDR1 is SNHLY, CDR2 FYNNEI. The CDR3 spans 11 residues. Trimming took off 1 base at V and 6 bases at J, with 0 bases between the two ends. In DNA, the CDR3 is TGTGCCAGCAGTGAAGATGAAAAACTGTTTTTT. Translating gives CASSEDEKLFF.